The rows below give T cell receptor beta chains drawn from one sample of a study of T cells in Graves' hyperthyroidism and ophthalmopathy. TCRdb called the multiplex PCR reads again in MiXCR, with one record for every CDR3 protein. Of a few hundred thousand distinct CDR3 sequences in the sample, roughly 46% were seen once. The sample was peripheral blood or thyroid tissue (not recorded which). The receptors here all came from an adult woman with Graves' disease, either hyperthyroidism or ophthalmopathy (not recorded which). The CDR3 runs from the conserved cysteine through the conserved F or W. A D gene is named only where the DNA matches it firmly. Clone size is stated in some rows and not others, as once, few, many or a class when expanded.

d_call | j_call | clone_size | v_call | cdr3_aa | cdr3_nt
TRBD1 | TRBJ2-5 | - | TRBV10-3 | CATQQGMMETQYF | TGTGCCACTCAACAGGGGATGATGGAGACCCAGTACTTC
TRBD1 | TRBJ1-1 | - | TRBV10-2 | CASSPRYRDREPGTEAFF | TGTGCCAGCAGCCCGCGATACCGGGACAGGGAGCCTGGCACTGAAGCTTTCTTT
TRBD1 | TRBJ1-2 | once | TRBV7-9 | CASSQESGTGLYGYTF | TGTGCCAGCAGCCAAGAATCAGGGACAGGCCTCTATGGCTACACCTTC
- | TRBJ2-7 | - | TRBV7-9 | CASSPDSPPGYGEQYF | TGTGCCAGCAGTCCTGACAGTCCACCCGGATACGGCGAGCAGTACTTC
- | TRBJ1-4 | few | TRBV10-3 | CAISEKLFF | TGTGCCATCAGTGAAAAACTGTTTTTT
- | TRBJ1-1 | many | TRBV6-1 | CASSARRGTEAFF | TGTGCCAGCAGTGCGAGGAGGGGCACTGAAGCTTTCTTT
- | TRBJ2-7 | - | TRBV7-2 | CASSLGPDSSYEQYF | TGTGCCAGCAGCTTAGGCCCGGACAGCTCCTACGAGCAGTACTTC
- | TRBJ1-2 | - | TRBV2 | CASTLDGYTYGYTF | TGTGCCAGCACCCTGGACGGATACACCTATGGCTACACCTTC
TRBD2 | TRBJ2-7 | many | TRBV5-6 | CASSSAGLNYEQYF | TGTGCCAGCAGTTCAGCGGGACTAAACTACGAGCAGTACTTC
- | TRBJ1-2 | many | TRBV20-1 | CSFSGRDGYTF | TGCAGTTTTTCAGGGCGTGATGGCTACACCTTC
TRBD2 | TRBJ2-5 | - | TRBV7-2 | CASTLGLVGTQYF | TGTGCCAGCACCCTCGGACTAGTGGGGACCCAGTACTTC
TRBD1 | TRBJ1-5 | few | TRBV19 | CASSSTGDNQPQHF | TGTGCCAGTAGTTCGACAGGGGACAATCAGCCCCAGCATTTT
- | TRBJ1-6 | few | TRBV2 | CASSGALALSPLHF | TGTGCCAGCAGTGGGGCCTTGGCGTTATCACCCCTCCACTTT
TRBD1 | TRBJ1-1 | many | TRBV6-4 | CASSDSDRATEAFF | TGTGCCAGCAGTGACTCAGACAGGGCAACTGAAGCTTTCTTT
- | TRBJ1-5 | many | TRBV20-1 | CSARDMGQPQHF | TGCAGTGCTAGAGATATGGGTCAGCCCCAGCATTTT
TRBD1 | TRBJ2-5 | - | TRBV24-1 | CATSERDREGGGTQYF | TGTGCCACCAGTGAAAGGGACAGGGAAGGAGGGGGGACCCAGTACTTC